This T cell receptor beta chain was observed in a study of blood T cell repertoires in COVID-19. Looking at the study overall: Acute and convalescent COVID-19 samples came from the United States, Italy and Spain.

Authors' analysis steps: Scientists estimated how many nucleated cells there were by amplifying reference gene primers. Assay used: immunoSEQ multiplex PCR; TCRdb lists only in-frame clones, some missing. For V, J and clone size, that table is used; D and trimming come from the DNA. This table has roughly 400,000 clones, approximately 91% appearing once. Residents of 20 to 25 US areas, aged 18 to 89 years, made up the participants. The study assigned cohorts using participant-reported clinical history. Germline CDR1 is MNHNS and CDR2 is SASEGT. This CDR3 spans 14 amino acids. Trimming cost V 3 bases and J 4 bases; bases outside gene matches: 2.

The receptor's source is a woman in her thirties or forties with acute COVID-19. The V gene is TRBV6-1, the J gene TRBJ2-7; 11 bases line up with TRBD2. Sequenced sample: PBMCs or T cells enriched from blood (not recorded which). CDR3 sequence (DNA): TGTGCCAGCAGTGATACTAGCGGGGGTTACGAGCAGTACTTC. It translates to CASSDTSGGYEQYF.